The clone carrying this T cell receptor (beta chain) was counted at least ten times. TCRdb independently ran MiXCR on the PCR reads; one entry per CDR3 protein. The sample has hundreds of thousands of distinct CDR3 sequences; 25% are singletons. This entry belongs to a study of molecular identifiers for immune sequencing clone quantification. The germline CDR1 and CDR2 sequences are LGHNA and YSLEER. The CDR3 runs 13 residues. Trimming took off 4 bases at V and 5 bases at J, with 11 bases between the two ends. V usage is TRBV4-3 and J usage is TRBJ1-1; D perhaps matches TRBD1 (6 bases). Sequencing input: naive CD8+ T cells from blood, with Jurkat cell RNA spiked in. The subset was: FACS-sorted CD8+CD4-CCR7+CD45RA+ naive T cells. The receptor's source is a human donor in good health. Some libraries in this study had Jurkat cell RNA spiked in. In nucleotides, the CDR3 is TGCGCCAGCAGCCCCCAGGGGCGGACTGAAGCTTTCTTT. Encoded protein: CASSPQGRTEAFF.